The present T cell receptor (beta chain) was sequenced within a study of T-cell reconstitution after alpha-beta-depleted transplantation in children (dated by TCRdb to the mid-2010s). Notes on the research overall: Using TCR repertoire profiling, the study quantitatively followed how T-cell immune reconstitution unfolded in children after TCRalphabeta/CD19-depleted allogeneic hematopoietic cell transplantation.

Library preparation used PCR. The sequencer listed for this sample is Illumina HiSeq 2500. Molecular barcoding was employed in the preparation of TCR libraries, with unique molecular identifiers being used to normalize TCRbeta repertoire quantification. TCRdb reran the public reads through fastp at Q25 and MiXCR, keeping productive beta chains. CDR3 protein duplicates are merged, each entry listing the most common genes and DNA. The sample profile shows approximately 400,000 distinct CDR3 sequences; roughly 10% of them were found once. In total, the top ten clones hold roughly 5.1% of the sample. This clonotype was seen repeatedly, ten times or more. Its antigen remains unidentified. No base quality information exists; no much larger clone differs at one position. The CDR3 measures 14 amino acids from cysteine to phenylalanine. Kept here is only the CDR3 DNA, which spans 42 bases and is read in frame from base 1. CDR1 is given as SGHRS and CDR2 as YFSETQ, both from the germline V gene. The V end gives up 0 bases and the J end 9 bases, leaving 4 bases in the junction not matched to a gene.

The rearranged segments are TRBV5-1 and TRBJ1-4; 8 junctional bases match TRBD1. This clonotype was sampled from a human donor who donated a stem cell graft to a child with acute myeloid leukemia. The sample here was PBMCs from the stem cell graft donor, taken from the stem cell graft. The DNA reads as follows: TGCGCCAGCAGCTTGGGCCAGGGGGCGCAAAAACTGTTTTTT. The encoded protein is CASSLGQGAQKLFF.